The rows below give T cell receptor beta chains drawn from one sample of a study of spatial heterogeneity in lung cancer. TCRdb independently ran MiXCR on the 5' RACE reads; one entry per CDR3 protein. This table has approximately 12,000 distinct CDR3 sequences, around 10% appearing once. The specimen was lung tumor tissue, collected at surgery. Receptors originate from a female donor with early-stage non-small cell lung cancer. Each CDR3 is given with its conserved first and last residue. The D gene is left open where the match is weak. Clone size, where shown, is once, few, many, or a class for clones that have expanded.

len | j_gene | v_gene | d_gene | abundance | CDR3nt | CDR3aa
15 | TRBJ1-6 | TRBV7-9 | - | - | TGTGCCAGCAGCCCCGGAGGGACAAGGAATTCACCCCTCCACTTT | CASSPGGTRNSPLHF
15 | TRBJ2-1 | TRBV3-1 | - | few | TGTGCCAGCAGTGCACTGGGATCTTCCTACAATGAGCAGTTCTTC | CASSALGSSYNEQFF
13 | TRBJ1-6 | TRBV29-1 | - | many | TGCAGCGTTGAAGAGGGCGCCCGGGGTCCCCTCCACTTT | CSVEEGARGPLHF
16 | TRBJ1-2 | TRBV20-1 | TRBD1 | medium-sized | TGCAGTGCTAGAGAAGAAAGGACAGGCCTTAACTATGGCTACACCTTC | CSAREERTGLNYGYTF
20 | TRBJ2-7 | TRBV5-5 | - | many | TGTGCCAGCAGCTGGAGATTGGACAGAACCCAAAACCCACGATCCTACGAGCAGTACTTC | CASSWRLDRTQNPRSYEQYF
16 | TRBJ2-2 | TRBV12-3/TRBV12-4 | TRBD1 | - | TGTGCCAGCAGCCTGGGACAGGGAACGAACACCGGGGAGCTGTTTTTT | CASSLGQGTNTGELFF
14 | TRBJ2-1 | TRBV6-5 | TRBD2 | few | TGTGCCAGCAGTTATCGGCGGGGGGGCCATGAGCAGTTCTTC | CASSYRRGGHEQFF
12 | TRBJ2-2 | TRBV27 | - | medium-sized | TGTGCCAGCAGCCCTATGATCGGGGAGCTGTTTTTT | CASSPMIGELFF
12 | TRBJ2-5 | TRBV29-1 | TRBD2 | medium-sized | TGCAGCGTCCGGGGGGGCGGTGAGACCCAGTACTTC | CSVRGGGETQYF
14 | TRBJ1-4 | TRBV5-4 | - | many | TGTGCCAGCAGTTCCGGGCGGGGGAATGAAAAACTGTTTTTT | CASSSGRGNEKLFF
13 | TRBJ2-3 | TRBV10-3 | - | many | TGTGCCATCAGCCGAGAGGAGACCGATACGCAGTATTTT | CAISREETDTQYF
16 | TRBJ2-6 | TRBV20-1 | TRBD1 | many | TGCAGTGCTTTAAAAGGGGGCGCCGTTGGGGCCAACGTCCTGACTTTC | CSALKGGAVGANVLTF
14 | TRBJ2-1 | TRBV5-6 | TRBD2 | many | TGTGCCAGCAGTCGTCTAGCGGCCTACAATGAGCAGTTCTTC | CASSRLAAYNEQFF
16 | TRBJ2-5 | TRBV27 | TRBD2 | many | TGTGCCAGCAGTTTCTACCCAGCGGGGGGCCAAGAGACCCAGTACTTC | CASSFYPAGGQETQYF
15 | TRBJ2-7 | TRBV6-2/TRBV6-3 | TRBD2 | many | TGTGCCAGCGGAAGCTATAGCGGGAGAGGCTACGAGCAGTACTTC | CASGSYSGRGYEQYF
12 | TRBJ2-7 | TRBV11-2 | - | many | TGTGCCAGCAGCTTCGTAGCCTACGAGCAGTACTTC | CASSFVAYEQYF
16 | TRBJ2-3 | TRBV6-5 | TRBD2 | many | TGTGCCAGCAGTTACCGACTAGCGGGAGTGGTGGATACGCAGTATTTT | CASSYRLAGVVDTQYF
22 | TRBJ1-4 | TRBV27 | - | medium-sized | TGTGCCAGCAGTTTACTGGCAGGGGCCGACCTCTCAACCCTTGTCGGGAATGAAAAACTGTTTTTT | CASSLLAGADLSTLVGNEKLFF